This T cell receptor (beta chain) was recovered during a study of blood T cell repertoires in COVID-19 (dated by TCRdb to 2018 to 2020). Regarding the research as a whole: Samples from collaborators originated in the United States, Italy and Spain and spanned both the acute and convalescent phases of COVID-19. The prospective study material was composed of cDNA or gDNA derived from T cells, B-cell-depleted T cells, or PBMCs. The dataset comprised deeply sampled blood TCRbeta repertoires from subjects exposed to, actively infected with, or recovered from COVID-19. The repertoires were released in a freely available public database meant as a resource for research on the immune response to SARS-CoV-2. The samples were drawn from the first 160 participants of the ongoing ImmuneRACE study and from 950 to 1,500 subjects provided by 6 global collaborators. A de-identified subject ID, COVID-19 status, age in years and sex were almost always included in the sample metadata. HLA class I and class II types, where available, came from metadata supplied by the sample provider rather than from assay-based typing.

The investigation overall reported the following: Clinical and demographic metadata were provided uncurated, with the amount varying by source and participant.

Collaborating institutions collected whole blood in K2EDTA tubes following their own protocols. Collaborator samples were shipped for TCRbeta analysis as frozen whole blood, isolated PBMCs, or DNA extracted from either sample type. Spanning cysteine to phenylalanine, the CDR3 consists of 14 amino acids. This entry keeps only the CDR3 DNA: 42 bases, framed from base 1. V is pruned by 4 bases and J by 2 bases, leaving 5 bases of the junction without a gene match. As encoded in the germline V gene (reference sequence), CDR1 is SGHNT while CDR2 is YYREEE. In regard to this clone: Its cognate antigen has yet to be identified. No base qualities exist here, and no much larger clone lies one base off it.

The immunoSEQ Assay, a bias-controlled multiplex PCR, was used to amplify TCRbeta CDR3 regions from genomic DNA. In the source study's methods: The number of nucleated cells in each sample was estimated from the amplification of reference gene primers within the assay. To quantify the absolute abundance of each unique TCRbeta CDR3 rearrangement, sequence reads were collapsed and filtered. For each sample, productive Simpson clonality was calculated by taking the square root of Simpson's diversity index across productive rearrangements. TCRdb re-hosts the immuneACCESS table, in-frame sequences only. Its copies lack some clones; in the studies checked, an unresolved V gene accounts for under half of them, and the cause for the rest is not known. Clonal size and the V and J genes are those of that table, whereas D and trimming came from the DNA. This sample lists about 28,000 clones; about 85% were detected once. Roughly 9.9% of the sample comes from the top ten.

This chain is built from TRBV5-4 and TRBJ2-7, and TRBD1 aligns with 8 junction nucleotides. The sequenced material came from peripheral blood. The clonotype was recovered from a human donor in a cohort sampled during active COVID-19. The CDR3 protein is CASSQRDRPYEQYF. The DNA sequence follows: TGTGCCAGCAGCCAAAGGGACAGGCCCTACGAGCAGTACTTC.